This TCR beta chain was sequenced during a study of blood T cell repertoires in COVID-19. Across the whole study: T cells, B-cell-depleted T cells, or PBMCs supplied cDNA or gDNA.

Trimming cost V 3 bases and J 5 bases, with 13 bases left between them. CDR1 and CDR2 from the germline V gene are ENHRY and SYGVKD. This CDR3 contains 14 residues. Sequencing used immunoSEQ multiplex PCR; TCRdb keeps in-frame clones, though not all of them. The table includes about 190,000 clones, approximately 78% detected once. The V call is TRBV10-3, the J call TRBJ2-5; maybe TRBD1 (5 bases). The receptor was derived from a woman older than 75 with active or convalescent COVID-19. Specimen: peripheral blood. CDR3 residues: CAISEGDSRETQYF. The DNA for the CDR3 is TGTGCCATCAGTGAAGGGGATTCAAGGGAGACCCAGTACTTC.